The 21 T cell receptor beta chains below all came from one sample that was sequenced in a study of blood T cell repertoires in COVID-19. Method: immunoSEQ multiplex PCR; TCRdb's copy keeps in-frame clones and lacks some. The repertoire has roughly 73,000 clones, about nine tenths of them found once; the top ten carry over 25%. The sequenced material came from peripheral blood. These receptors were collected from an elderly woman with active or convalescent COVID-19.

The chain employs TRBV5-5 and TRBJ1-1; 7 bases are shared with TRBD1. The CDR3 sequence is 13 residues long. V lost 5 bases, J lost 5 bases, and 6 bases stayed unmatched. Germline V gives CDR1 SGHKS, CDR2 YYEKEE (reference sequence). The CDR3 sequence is CASRTTGETEAFF. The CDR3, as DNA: TGTGCCAGCAGAACTACAGGGGAAACTGAAGCTTTCTTT. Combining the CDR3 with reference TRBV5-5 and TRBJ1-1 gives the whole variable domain DAGVTQSPTHLIKTRGQQVTLRCSPISGHKSVSWYQQVLGQGPQFIFQYYEKEERGRGNFPDRFSARQFPNYSSELNVNALLLGDSALYLCASRTTGETEAFFGQGTRLTVV.

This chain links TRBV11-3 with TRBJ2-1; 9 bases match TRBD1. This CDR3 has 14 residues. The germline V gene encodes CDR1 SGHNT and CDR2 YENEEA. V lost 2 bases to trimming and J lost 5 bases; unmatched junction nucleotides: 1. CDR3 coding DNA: TGTGCCAGCAGCTTATGGACAGGGGACAATGAGCAGTTCTTC. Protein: CASSLWTGDNEQFF.

The CDR3 nucleotides read TGTGCCAGTAGTCCGGGACAGGGAAGGAGGGGGGTTCAGCCCCAGCATTTT. Protein sequence: CASSPGQGRRGVQPQHF. The chain combines TRBV19 with TRBJ1-5; 9 nucleotides align to TRBD1. Germline values: CDR1 LNHDA, CDR2 SQIVND (reference sequence). V lost 5 bases to trimming and J lost 6 bases; unmatched junction nucleotides: 14. The length of the CDR3 is 17 residues.

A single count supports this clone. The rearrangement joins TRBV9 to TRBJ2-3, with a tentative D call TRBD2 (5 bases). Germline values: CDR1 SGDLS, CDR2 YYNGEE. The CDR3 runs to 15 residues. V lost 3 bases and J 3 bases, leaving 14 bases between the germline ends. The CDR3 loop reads CASSAMTRRTDTQYF. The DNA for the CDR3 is TGTGCCAGCAGCGCGATGACGAGGAGGACAGATACGCAGTATTTT.

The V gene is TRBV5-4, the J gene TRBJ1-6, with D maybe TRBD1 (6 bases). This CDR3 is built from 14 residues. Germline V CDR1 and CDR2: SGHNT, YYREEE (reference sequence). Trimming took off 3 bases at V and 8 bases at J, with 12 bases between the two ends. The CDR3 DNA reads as TGTGCCAGCAGCTCTCACAGGGTCGATTCACCCCTCCACTTT. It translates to CASSSHRVDSPLHF. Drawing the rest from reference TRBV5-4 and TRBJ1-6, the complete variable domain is ETGVTQSPTHLIKTRGQQVTLRCSSQSGHNTVSWYQQALGQGPQFIFQYYREEENGRGNFPPRFSGLQFPNYSSELNVNALELDDSALYLCASSSHRVDSPLHFGNGTRLTVT.

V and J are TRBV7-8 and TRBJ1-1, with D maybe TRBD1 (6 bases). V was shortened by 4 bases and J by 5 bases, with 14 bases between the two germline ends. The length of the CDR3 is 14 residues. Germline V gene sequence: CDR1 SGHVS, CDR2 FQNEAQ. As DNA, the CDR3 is TGTGCCAGCAGCTCAGGGGCCTCAGTTACTGAAGCTTTCTTT. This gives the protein CASSSGASVTEAFF.

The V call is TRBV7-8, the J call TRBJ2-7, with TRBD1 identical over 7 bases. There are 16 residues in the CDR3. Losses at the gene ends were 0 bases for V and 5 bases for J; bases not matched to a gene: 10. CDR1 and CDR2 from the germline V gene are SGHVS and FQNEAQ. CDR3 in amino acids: CASSLAGGVLGHEQYF. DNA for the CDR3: TGTGCCAGCAGCTTAGCAGGGGGCGTTTTGGGCCACGAGCAGTACTTC.

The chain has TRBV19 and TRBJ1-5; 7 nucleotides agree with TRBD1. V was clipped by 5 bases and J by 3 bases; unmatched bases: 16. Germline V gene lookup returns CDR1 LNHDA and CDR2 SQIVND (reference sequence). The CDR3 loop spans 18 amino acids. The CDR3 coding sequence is TGTGCCAGTAGTCCTTCGGGATGGGGACAGACCTTCAATCAGCCCCAGCATTTT. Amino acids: CASSPSGWGQTFNQPQHF.

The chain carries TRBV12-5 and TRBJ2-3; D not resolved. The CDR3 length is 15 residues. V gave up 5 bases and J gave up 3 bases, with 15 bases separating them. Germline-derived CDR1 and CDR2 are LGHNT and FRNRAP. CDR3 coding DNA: TGTGCTAGTGGTCTCGACTCCCTCCCTACAGATACGCAGTATTTT. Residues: CASGLDSLPTDTQYF.

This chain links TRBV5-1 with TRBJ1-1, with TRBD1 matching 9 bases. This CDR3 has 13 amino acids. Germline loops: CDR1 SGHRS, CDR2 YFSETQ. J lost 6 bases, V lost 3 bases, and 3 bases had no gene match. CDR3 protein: CASSWTGVAEAFF. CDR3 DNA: TGCGCCAGCAGCTGGACAGGGGTCGCTGAAGCTTTCTTT.

CDR3 nucleotide sequence: TGTGCCAGCTCACCATCCCCAGGCAATAATGAAAAACTGTTTTTT. Amino acid sequence: CASSPSPGNNEKLFF. The chain couples TRBV18 to TRBJ1-4; no clear D. CDR1 is KGHSH, CDR2 LQKENI, per germline. Trimming stripped 2 bases from V and 4 bases from J, with 11 bases between. The CDR3 runs 15 residues.

The CDR3 loop reads CAWSVPPDRGEQFF. CDR3 bases: TGTGCCTGGAGTGTACCCCCAGACCGGGGTGAGCAGTTCTTC. J is TRBJ2-1 and V is TRBV30; the D gene is possibly TRBD2 (5 bases). This CDR3 spans 14 amino acids. The germline CDR1 and CDR2 sequences are GTSNPN and SVGIG (reference sequence). Trimming pared 0 bases from V and 9 bases from J, leaving 15 bases between.

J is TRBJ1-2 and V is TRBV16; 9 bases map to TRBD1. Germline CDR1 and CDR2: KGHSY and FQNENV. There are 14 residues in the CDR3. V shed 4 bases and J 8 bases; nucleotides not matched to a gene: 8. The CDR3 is CASSLEQGARGYTF. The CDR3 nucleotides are TGTGCCAGCAGCCTGGAACAGGGGGCGCGGGGCTACACCTTC.

The CDR3 sequence is CASSQEVTGLAGGNEQFF. The CDR3 DNA sequence: TGCGCCAGCAGCCAAGAGGTAACGGGACTAGCGGGGGGGAATGAGCAGTTCTTC. V and J are TRBV4-1 and TRBJ2-1, with TRBD2 identical over 16 bases. Per the germline V gene, CDR1 is MGHRA and CDR2 is YSYEKL. Trimming at V came to 0 bases and at J to 7 bases, leaving 6 bases not matched to a gene. CDR3 size: 18 residues.

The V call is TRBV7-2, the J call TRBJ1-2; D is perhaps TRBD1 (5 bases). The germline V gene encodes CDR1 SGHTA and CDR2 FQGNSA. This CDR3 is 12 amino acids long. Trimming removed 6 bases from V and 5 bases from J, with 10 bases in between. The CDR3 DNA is TGTGCCAGCAGTCGATCAGGGTATGGCTACACCTTC. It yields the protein CASSRSGYGYTF.

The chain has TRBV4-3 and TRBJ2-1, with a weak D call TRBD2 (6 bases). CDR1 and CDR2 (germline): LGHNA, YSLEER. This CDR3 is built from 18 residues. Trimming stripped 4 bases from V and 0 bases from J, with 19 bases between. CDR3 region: CASSRHVEGMSSYNEQFF. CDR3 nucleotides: TGCGCCAGCAGCCGCCACGTGGAGGGGATGAGCTCCTACAATGAGCAGTTCTTC.

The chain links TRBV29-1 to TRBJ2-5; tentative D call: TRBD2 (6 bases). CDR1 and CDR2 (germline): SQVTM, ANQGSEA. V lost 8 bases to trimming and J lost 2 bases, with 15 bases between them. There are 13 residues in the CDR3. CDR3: CSIRRGAQETQYF. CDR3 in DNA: TGCAGCATCCGACGCGGGGCGCAAGAGACCCAGTACTTC.

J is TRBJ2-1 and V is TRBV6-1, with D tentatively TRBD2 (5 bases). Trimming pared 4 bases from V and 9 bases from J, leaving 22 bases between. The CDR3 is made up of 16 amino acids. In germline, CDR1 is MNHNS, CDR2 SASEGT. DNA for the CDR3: TGTGCCAGCAGTGCATACCGGCCTAGCCGCGGAGGTGAGCAGTTCTTC. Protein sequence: CASSAYRPSRGGEQFF.

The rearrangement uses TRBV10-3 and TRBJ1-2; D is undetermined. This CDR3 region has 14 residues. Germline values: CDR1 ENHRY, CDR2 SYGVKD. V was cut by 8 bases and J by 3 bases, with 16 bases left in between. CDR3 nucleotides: TGTGCCATCTCTGAGCAGACGGGGTACTATGGCTACACCTTC. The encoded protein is CAISEQTGYYGYTF.

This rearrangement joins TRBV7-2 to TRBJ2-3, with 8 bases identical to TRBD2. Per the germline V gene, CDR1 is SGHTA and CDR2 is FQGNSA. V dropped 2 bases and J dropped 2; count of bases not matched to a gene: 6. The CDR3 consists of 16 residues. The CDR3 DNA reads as TGTGCCAGCAGCTTAAACGGCGGGGGGAACACAGATACGCAGTATTTT. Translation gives CASSLNGGGNTDTQYF.

CDR3 sequence: CSVLITGKLFF. The CDR3 nucleotides are TGCAGCGTTCTTATCACGGGAAAACTGTTTTTT. The rearrangement joins TRBV29-1 to TRBJ1-4, with D unresolved. The germline gives CDR1 SQVTM, CDR2 ANQGSEA. The CDR3 consists of 11 residues. Trimming shortened V by 5 bases and J by 10 bases, and 11 bases separated the two germline ends.